This TCR beta chain was documented in a study of T cell changes during pregnancy in multiple sclerosis (dated by TCRdb to between 2018 and 2021). Study-wide context: Changes in the T cell repertoire over the course of pregnancy were examined in this study in women with multiple sclerosis.

Libraries were built with the immunoSEQ multiplex PCR assay. In TCRdb, the immuneACCESS table is reduced to in-frame sequences with V and J assigned. These tables do not hold every clone; where another copy was compared, an unresolved V gene accounts for under half, and the others remain unexplained. This sample has tens of thousands of clones in its table, and approximately 90% of those were observed once. Roughly 2.5% of the sample comes from the top ten. Including the terminal cysteine and phenylalanine, the CDR3 comprises 16 residues. The kept DNA is CDR3 alone, 48 bases in frame from the first base. After removal of 4 bases from V and 2 bases from J, the junction retains 6 bases not matched to a gene. CDR1 MNHNS and CDR2 SASEGT were looked up in the germline V gene. With respect to this clone: The specificity of this receptor is unknown. No qualities accompany the bases; no much larger clone lies one base away.

The sequence came from a female donor with multiple sclerosis, enrolled in a pregnancy study. Here the chain combines TRBV6-1 and TRBJ1-5, and 9 bases in between align with TRBD1. The input for sequencing was peripheral blood, taken before pregnancy. The CDR3 here reads CASSGTGGAGNQPQHF. The DNA sequence reads TGTGCCAGCAGTGGTACAGGGGGCGCGGGCAATCAGCCCCAGCATTTT.